This T cell receptor beta chain originates from a study of blood T cell repertoires in COVID-19. The protocol was immunoSEQ multiplex PCR, while the TCRdb copy is restricted to in-frame clones and leaves out a portion. In the table there are around 130,000 clones, around four fifths of which are singletons. V lost 3 bases to trimming and J lost 5 bases, with 17 bases between them. CDR1 is LNHDA and CDR2 is SQIVND in the germline V gene (reference sequence). The CDR3 spans 16 residues. Specimen: peripheral blood. This chain connects TRBV19 to TRBJ1-5; tentative D call: TRBD1 (5 bases). This clonotype originated in a human donor in a cohort sampled during active COVID-19. DNA for the CDR3: TGTGCCAGTAGTATGGGACGGGAGACAACTCATCAGCCCCAGCATTTT. It translates to CASSMGRETTHQPQHF.